These 15 T cell receptor beta chains came from one sample sequenced in a study of OX40 agonist ivuxolimab in advanced cancers. Profiled with immunoSEQ multiplex PCR; TCRdb holds only in-frame clones, not every one. The sample gives roughly 74,000 clones, about 90% of which show up once; about 8.6% is in the top ten. The specimen comprised CD4+ or CD8+ T cells sorted from blood, sampled in a trial of the OX40 agonist ivuxolimab. The receptors stem from an adult with an advanced solid tumor such as melanoma, head and neck, liver or kidney cancer.

V and J are TRBV6-6 and TRBJ2-3; 10 positions match TRBD2. Germline CDR1 and CDR2: MNHNY and SVGAGI (reference sequence). CDR3 size: 15 residues. V gave up 6 bases and J gave up 1 base; unmatched junction bases: 4. CDR3 region: CASSILAGGTDTQYF. DNA for the CDR3: TGTGCCAGCAGCATCCTAGCGGGGGGCACAGATACGCAGTATTTT.

The chain joins TRBV11-2 to TRBJ1-4; 7 bases align to TRBD1. CDR3 size: 17 residues. V was pared by 0 bases and J by 5 bases, with 9 bases of the junction left unmatched. Germline assignment: CDR1 SGHAT and CDR2 FQNNGV. This CDR3 is CASSLDQSGGENEKLFF. CDR3 bases: TGTGCCAGCAGCTTAGATCAATCAGGGGGGGAGAATGAAAAACTGTTTTTT.

The rearrangement joins TRBV4-3 to TRBJ2-7, with 8 bases fitting TRBD2. Germline CDR1 reads LGHNA; CDR2 reads YSLEER. The CDR3 has 15 residues. V lost 0 bases, J lost 4 bases, and 5 bases stayed unmatched. The CDR3 loop reads CASSQDKGGGYEQYF. The CDR3 DNA reads as TGCGCCAGCAGCCAAGATAAGGGCGGGGGGTACGAGCAGTACTTC.

V and J are TRBV9 and TRBJ2-3; tentatively, D is TRBD2 (5 bases). V lost 4 bases to trimming and J lost 5 bases, with 17 bases between them. Per the germline V gene, CDR1 is SGDLS and CDR2 is YYNGEE. The CDR3 consists of 15 residues. This CDR3 reads CASSPSGSIGDTQYF. In DNA, the CDR3 is TGTGCCAGCAGCCCCTCGGGGAGCATCGGAGATACGCAGTATTTT. Full variable domain (missing parts from reference TRBV9 and TRBJ2-3): DSGVTQTPKHLITATGQRVTLRCSPRSGDLSVYWYQQSLDQGLQFLIQYYNGEERAKGNILERFSAQQFPDLHSELNLSSLELGDSALYFCASSPSGSIGDTQYFGPGTRLTVL.

To note about this clone: Other DNA sequences of this sample code for an identical CDR3. V is TRBV6-5 and J is TRBJ2-7; tentative D call: TRBD1 (6 bases). V lost 0 bases and J 4 bases, leaving 16 bases between the germline ends. Germline CDR1 reads MNHEY; CDR2 reads SVGAGI. The CDR3 runs 16 residues. For the CDR3, the DNA is TGTGCCAGCAGTTACTCTACAGGACAGAGAGATTACGAGCAGTACTTC. It encodes CASSYSTGQRDYEQYF.

This chain connects TRBV4-3 to TRBJ1-5; maybe TRBD1 (6 bases). The CDR3 is 14 amino acids. The germline V and J ends were trimmed by 0 bases and 7 bases, with 10 bases remaining between them. Germline V gene lookup returns CDR1 LGHNA and CDR2 YSLEER. The CDR3 region is CASSQDRTVQPQHF. In DNA, the CDR3 is TGCGCCAGCAGCCAAGATCGGACAGTCCAGCCCCAGCATTTT.

This clone occurred a few times. The chain couples TRBV11-2 to TRBJ2-7; no clear D. Trimming took 6 bases from V and 3 from J, leaving 3 bases between them. This CDR3 spans 10 amino acids. The germline gives CDR1 SGHAT, CDR2 FQNNGV. CDR3 DNA sequence: TGTGCCAGCAGTTACTACGAGCAGTACTTC. It translates to CASSYYEQYF.

The V call is TRBV2, the J call TRBJ2-7; TRBD2 might be the D (5 bases). V gave up 7 bases and J gave up 0 bases, with 22 bases separating them. The CDR3 is 17 amino acids. Germline V gene sequence: CDR1 SNHLY, CDR2 FYNNEI. The CDR3 protein is CASISYGLASSSYEQYF. As DNA, the CDR3 is TGTGCCAGCATTTCGTACGGACTGGCGTCCAGCTCCTACGAGCAGTACTTC.

In its sample, this clone ranks as medium-sized. This sequence joins TRBV15 and TRBJ2-7; 8 positions agree with TRBD1. CDR3 size: 15 residues. V was pared by 5 bases and J by 5 bases, with 11 bases of the junction left unmatched. Germline CDR1 reads LNHNV; CDR2 reads YYDKDF (reference sequence). CDR3 sequence: CATSAGTGRMDEQYF. The CDR3 DNA sequence: TGTGCCACCAGCGCCGGGACAGGAAGAATGGACGAGCAGTACTTC. Filled out from reference TRBV15 and TRBJ2-7, the complete variable domain reads DAMVIQNPRYQVTQFGKPVTLSCSQTLNHNVMYWYQQKSSQAPKLLFHYYDKDFNNEADTPDNFQSRRPNTSFCFLDIRSPGLGDTAMYLCATSAGTGRMDEQYFGPGTRLTVT.

The rearrangement uses TRBV27 and TRBJ2-7, with 9 nucleotides matching TRBD1. V gave up 2 bases and J gave up 4 bases; unmatched junction bases: 3. Germline values: CDR1 MNHEY, CDR2 SMNVEV (reference sequence). The CDR3 runs 14 residues. The CDR3 nucleotides read TGTGCCAGCAGTTTAGCCGGGACAGGGTACGAGCAGTACTTC. Amino acid sequence: CASSLAGTGYEQYF.

This chain joins TRBV4-2 and TRBJ2-3; D is possibly TRBD1 (5 bases). Trimming cost V 3 bases and J 2 bases, with 27 bases left between them. The length of the CDR3 is 20 residues. Germline V gives CDR1 LGHNA, CDR2 YNFKEQ. The CDR3 is CASSQTVGDLQLVDTDTQYF. In DNA, the CDR3 is TGTGCCAGCAGCCAGACAGTCGGCGACCTTCAACTTGTCGACACAGATACGCAGTATTTT.

CDR3 in DNA: TGTGCCAGCAGCGAGACCCCAGGGAACACTGAAGCTTTCTTT. Amino acids: CASSETPGNTEAFF. V gene TRBV9 combines with J gene TRBJ1-1; D call uncertain. The CDR3 has 14 residues. Between the trimmed V and J ends, which lost 3 bases and 1 base, there was a span of 10 bases. Germline lookup yields CDR1 SGDLS and CDR2 YYNGEE.

The CDR3 coding sequence is TGTGCCAGCAGCTCACGTTACAGGTTTACCCCCACAGATACGCAGTATTTT. This gives the protein CASSSRYRFTPTDTQYF. This sequence joins TRBV7-2 and TRBJ2-3; a possible D gene is TRBD1 (5 bases). Looked up from germline, CDR1 is SGHTA and CDR2 is FQGNSA. Trimming cost V 4 bases and J 2 bases, with 19 bases left between them. The CDR3 has 17 residues.

The chain is built from TRBV27 and TRBJ2-7; 8 bases match TRBD1. This CDR3 comprises 14 residues. The germline V gene has CDR1 MNHEY and CDR2 SMNVEV (reference sequence). Trimming removed 5 bases from V and 4 bases from J; junction bases left unmatched: 7. The CDR3 here is CASSIQGVVYEQYF. CDR3 bases: TGTGCCAGCAGTATACAGGGGGTCGTGTACGAGCAGTACTTC.

This rearrangement joins TRBV5-4 to TRBJ2-6; D unresolved. V was clipped by 6 bases and J by 4 bases, with 11 bases between them. The CDR3 contains 14 residues. Germline loops: CDR1 SGHNT, CDR2 YYREEE (reference sequence). The DNA of the CDR3 is TGTGCCAGCACCATCGACCCCGGGGCCAACGTCCTGACTTTC. It is translated as CASTIDPGANVLTF.